Below, 23 T cell receptor beta chains from the same sample are listed, as sequenced in a study of T cells after yellow fever vaccination. One entry per CDR3 protein results from TCRdb running MiXCR on the 5' RACE reads. The sample shows some 670,000 distinct CDR3 sequences, 9% to 15% of them seen only once. The sample consisted of PBMCs, taken on the day of the yellow fever booster vaccination. These receptors came from a man under 40 who received the YFV17D yellow fever vaccine.

This sequence joins TRBV20-1 and TRBJ2-7; possibly TRBD1 for D (6 bases). Trimming stripped 5 bases from V and 3 bases from J, with 17 bases between. Looked up from germline, CDR1 is DFQATT and CDR2 is SNEGSKA (reference sequence). CDR3 size: 14 residues. The CDR3 DNA reads as TGCAGTGCTTCGGCCACGGGACACTTCTACGAGCAGTACTTC. This codes for CSASATGHFYEQYF.

The chain carries TRBV7-6 and TRBJ2-7; TRBD1 agrees at 7 bases. Germline CDR1 SGHVS, CDR2 FNYEAQ. The CDR3 is 16 amino acids. The J segment lost 7 bases and the V segment lost 5 bases, leaving 17 bases of the junction unmatched. CDR3 DNA sequence: TGTGCCAGCAGCCTCGAAATACCCCGGACAGGTCAAGAGCAGTACTTC. Its protein product is CASSLEIPRTGQEQYF.

This chain links TRBV10-3 with TRBJ2-7, with D hard to call. The CDR3 sequence is 13 residues long. Germline CDR1 reads ENHRY; CDR2 reads SYGVKD. V was pared by 2 bases and J by 4 bases, with 9 bases between. The CDR3 loop reads CAISEPNYYEQYF. The CDR3 DNA follows: TGTGCCATCAGTGAGCCGAATTATTACGAGCAGTACTTC.

The chain recombines TRBV20-1 with TRBJ2-1; 7 bases match TRBD1. J lost 7 bases, V lost 5 bases, and 8 bases had no gene match. There are 13 residues in the CDR3. CDR1 and CDR2 from the germline V gene are DFQATT and SNEGSKA (reference sequence). The CDR3 region is CSAARDRYNEQFF. DNA for the CDR3: TGCAGTGCTGCCCGGGACAGATATAATGAGCAGTTCTTC.

This clonotype was observed a few times. The V gene is TRBV28, the J gene TRBJ1-5, with 10 bases lining up with TRBD1. The length of the CDR3 is 15 residues. Germline V lookup: CDR1 MDHEN, CDR2 SYDVKM. Trimming cost V 5 bases and J 6 bases; bases outside gene matches: 7. The DNA for the CDR3 is TGTGCCAGCAGTCCACGACAGGGGGCGAGTCAGCCCCAGCATTTT. This codes for CASSPRQGASQPQHF.

This clonotype came up a few times. The CDR3 DNA sequence: TGTGCCTGGAGTGGGCTAGCGGGGATCGCGAACACCGGGGAGCTGTTTTTT. Translating it yields CAWSGLAGIANTGELFF. J is TRBJ2-2 and V is TRBV30; TRBD2 matches at 9 bases. This CDR3 comprises 17 residues. CDR1 and CDR2 (germline): GTSNPN, SVGIG (reference sequence). Trimming at V came to 1 base and at J to 0 bases, leaving 6 bases not matched to a gene.

This sequence joins TRBV28 and TRBJ2-1, with D possibly matching TRBD2 (6 bases). This CDR3 has 18 amino acids. V lost 4 bases and J 1 base, leaving 20 bases between the germline ends. From germline, CDR1 is MDHEN and CDR2 SYDVKM. The CDR3 is CASSYGVGGSRSYNEQFF. The CDR3 region has the DNA TGTGCCAGCAGTTACGGGGTCGGGGGTTCCAGGTCCTACAATGAGCAGTTCTTC.

The rearrangement joins TRBV28 to TRBJ1-1, with D tentatively TRBD1 (5 bases). Between the trimmed V and J ends, which lost 1 base and 7 bases, there was a span of 13 bases. This CDR3 comprises 14 residues. Germline values: CDR1 MDHEN, CDR2 SYDVKM. CDR3 nucleotide sequence: TGTGCCAGCAGTTTATCAGGACACGGGGTTGAAGCTTTCTTT. Residues: CASSLSGHGVEAFF.

The chain employs TRBV3-1 and TRBJ1-6; 9 positions agree with TRBD1. The V gene end was trimmed by 5 bases and the J gene end by 7 bases; junction bases not matched to a gene: 6. The CDR3 consists of 15 residues. CDR1 and CDR2 (germline): LGHDT, YNNKEL (reference sequence). The CDR3 loop is CASSTPGQGNSPLHF. The DNA for the CDR3 is TGTGCCAGCAGCACGCCGGGACAGGGAAATTCACCCCTCCACTTT.

This clonotype was picked up a small number of times. The rearrangement uses TRBV28 and TRBJ2-1; 9 positions match TRBD2. The trim removed 10 bases at V and 10 bases at J, leaving 20 bases unmatched. Germline V gene sequence: CDR1 MDHEN, CDR2 SYDVKM. The CDR3 loop spans 16 amino acids. CDR3 sequence: CATGRRGLAGGGEQFF. CDR3 nucleotide sequence: TGTGCCACAGGCCGCCGGGGATTGGCGGGGGGGGGAGAGCAGTTCTTC.

The chain joins TRBV27 to TRBJ1-1; possible D gene TRBD1, 5 bases. Germline values: CDR1 MNHEY, CDR2 SMNVEV (reference sequence). The V end lost 6 bases, the J end lost 4 bases, and 15 bases lay between the germline ends. The CDR3 is 14 amino acids. The CDR3 DNA sequence: TGTGCCAGCAGACTAAGGACTGGGGGCACTGAAGCTTTCTTT. This encodes CASRLRTGGTEAFF.

This clonotype has just a few counts. This chain uses TRBV7-2 with TRBJ1-2; D gene unclear. Trimming removed 1 base from V and 0 bases from J, with 6 bases in between. The CDR3 totals 14 residues. CDR1 and CDR2 from the germline V gene are SGHTA and FQGNSA. The CDR3 sequence is CASSLGHSNYGYTF. CDR3 nucleotide sequence: TGTGCCAGCAGCTTAGGGCACTCTAACTATGGCTACACCTTC.

There are a few counts of this clonotype. This chain links TRBV20-1 with TRBJ2-3, with 9 positions matching TRBD2. There are 17 residues in the CDR3. V lost 0 bases and J lost 4; bases outside the gene matches: 11. Germline V gives CDR1 DFQATT, CDR2 SNEGSKA (reference sequence). The chain's CDR3 is CSARELDNGGRADTQYF. In DNA form, the CDR3 reads TGCAGTGCTAGAGAGCTGGACAACGGCGGGAGGGCAGATACGCAGTATTTT.

The sample holds a few counts of this clonotype. The gene calls are TRBV27 and TRBJ1-2; no clear D gene. This CDR3 region has 16 residues. Germline V gene sequence: CDR1 MNHEY, CDR2 SMNVEV (reference sequence). V lost 3 bases and J lost 4, with 18 bases in between. Here the CDR3 reads CASSLAANPSFYGYTF. Written as DNA, the CDR3 is TGTGCCAGCAGTTTGGCAGCCAACCCCTCATTCTATGGCTACACCTTC.

The V gene is TRBV5-1, the J gene TRBJ2-3, with 11 bases identical to TRBD2. Germline V gives CDR1 SGHRS, CDR2 YFSETQ. This CDR3 is 17 amino acids long. Trimming at V came to 3 bases and at J to 4 bases, leaving 10 bases not matched to a gene. CDR3 sequence: CASSWRGSGRAADTQYF. In nucleotides, the CDR3 is TGCGCCAGCAGCTGGCGGGGTAGCGGGAGGGCTGCAGATACGCAGTATTTT.

This clonotype has more than one count but fewer than ten. The V and J genes are TRBV20-1 and TRBJ2-2; TRBD1 matches 7 bases. The CDR3 extends over 12 amino acids. Looked up from germline, CDR1 is DFQATT and CDR2 is SNEGSKA (reference sequence). The ends lost 6 bases at V and 4 bases at J; junction bases unmatched: 2. In DNA form, the CDR3 reads TGCAGTGCACCAGGGGGCACCGGGGAGCTGTTTTTT. It yields the protein CSAPGGTGELFF.

This clonotype appeared a few times. This chain links TRBV6-5 with TRBJ1-2; D is undetermined. Germline CDR1 is MNHEY and CDR2 is SVGAGI. The CDR3 contains 15 residues. Trimming left V 0 bases short and J 4 bases short, with 12 bases between. The CDR3, as DNA: TGTGCCAGCAGTTACTCAAAGTCGGAACCCTATGGCTACACCTTC. Translating gives CASSYSKSEPYGYTF.

The chain has TRBV7-9 and TRBJ1-2, with D tentatively TRBD1 (6 bases). Per the germline V gene, CDR1 is SEHNR and CDR2 is FQNEAQ (reference sequence). This CDR3 spans 14 amino acids. Trimming removed 5 bases at V and 5 bases at J, with 15 bases between. This CDR3 is CASSAMTGSYGYTF. CDR3 bases: TGTGCCAGCAGCGCGATGACAGGATCTTATGGCTACACCTTC.

In its sample, this clonotype was seen many times. The chain employs TRBV5-1 and TRBJ2-1, with TRBD1 as a possible D gene (6 bases). The CDR3 consists of 13 residues. Trimming took off 6 bases at V and 9 bases at J, with 16 bases between the two ends. Germline loops: CDR1 SGHRS, CDR2 YFSETQ. The CDR3 is CASIPGEVGEQFF. The CDR3 bases are TGCGCCAGCATCCCAGGGGAAGTTGGTGAGCAGTTCTTC.

This clonotype occurred a few times. The chain carries TRBV11-2 and TRBJ2-1; 8 positions agree with TRBD2. Germline CDR1 SGHAT, CDR2 FQNNGV. V shed 5 bases, J shed 7 bases, and the junction held 13 bases outside the gene matches. The CDR3 spans 16 residues. The CDR3 DNA reads TGTGCCAGCAGCCCTCGTCGAGCGGGAGTGAAAAATGAGCAGTTCTTC. The encoded protein is CASSPRRAGVKNEQFF. Full variable domain (rest looked up from reference TRBV11-2 and TRBJ2-1): EAGVAQSPRYKIIEKRQSVAFWCNPISGHATLYWYQQILGQGPKLLIQFQNNGVVDDSQLPKDRFSAERLKGVDSTLKIQPAKLEDSAVYLCASSPRRAGVKNEQFFGPGTRLTVL.

The V gene is TRBV5-1, the J gene TRBJ1-1; tentative D call: TRBD1 (5 bases). Germline V CDR1 and CDR2: SGHRS, YFSETQ. V dropped 4 bases and J dropped 2 bases, with 15 bases sitting between them. CDR3 length: 15 amino acids. CDR3 residues: CASSRPRGENTEAFF. CDR3 coding DNA: TGCGCCAGCAGCCGACCCAGAGGGGAAAACACTGAAGCTTTCTTT. Complete variable domain (other parts from reference TRBV5-1 and TRBJ1-1): KAGVTQTPRYLIKTRGQQVTLSCSPISGHRSVSWYQQTPGQGLQFLFEYFSETQRNKGNFPGRFSGRQFSNSRSEMNVSTLELGDSALYLCASSRPRGENTEAFFGQGTRLTVV.

The CDR3 bases are TGTGCCAGCAGCTCCTCCGCACTAGCGGGTCCGGCGGGCGGGGAGCTGTTTTTT. Translated: CASSSSALAGPAGGELFF. The chain links TRBV11-2 to TRBJ2-2, with TRBD2 matching 9 bases. With V trimmed by 4 bases and J by 7 bases, 16 bases remained unmatched. The germline CDR1 and CDR2 sequences are SGHAT and FQNNGV. CDR3 length equals 18 residues.

This chain joins TRBV15 and TRBJ1-6; the match to TRBD1 covers 9 bases. Germline V lookup: CDR1 LNHNV, CDR2 YYDKDF (reference sequence). CDR3 length: 15 amino acids. V lost 0 bases and J lost 8; bases outside the gene matches: 2. CDR3 region: CATSREWTGDSPLHF. DNA for the CDR3: TGTGCCACCAGCAGAGAATGGACAGGGGATTCACCCCTCCACTTT.